This T cell receptor beta chain stems from a study of cytomegalovirus exposure and HLA in healthy donors. Study-level background: The 120 or so validation repertoires used the same platform as the 650 to 800 first-cohort repertoires, a later analysis reported. Study results and caveats: Reportedly, cytomegalovirus status was diagnosed with high sensitivity and specificity. Three CMV-associated chains were confirmed in vitro to be specific for CMV antigens. Whilst most TCR sequences proved rare, a subset of public TCRs occurred across many donors.

V shed 5 bases, J shed 8 bases, and the junction held 11 bases outside the gene matches. CDR1 and CDR2 (germline): SEHNR, FQNEAQ (reference sequence). This CDR3 has 14 amino acids. Clones were read by immunoSEQ multiplex PCR, and TCRdb kept only the in-frame ones, dropping some. The table lists some 150,000 clones, 65% to 90% of them singletons. This clone was detected only once. Its antigen is unknown. The chain joins TRBV7-9 to TRBJ1-1; 7 nucleotides align to TRBD1. Sequencing was carried out using PBMCs. This receptor was obtained from a man aged 18 to 30 in good health and CMV-seropositive. Here the CDR3 reads CASSRTGQGGEAFF. The CDR3 DNA is TGTGCCAGCAGCCGAACGGGCCAGGGGGGAGAAGCTTTCTTT.